This T cell receptor beta chain was profiled in a study of regulatory and conventional T cells in RAG deficiency. Overall study findings and caveats: Sorted Omenn CD25-high CD127-low cells may not be bona fide Tregs. Other subsets showed approximately 10-fold reductions, but Treg unique TCR beta sequences fell about 92-fold in these patients. Shannon entropy was markedly lower and Simpson indices higher in RAG-deficient patients than control T-cell subsets.

The CDR3 covers 19 residues. Germline-derived CDR1 and CDR2 are SGHDN and FVKESK. Trimming stripped 0 bases from V and 0 bases from J, with 15 bases between. This clone was seen once. As yet, its antigen is unknown. The assay was immunoSEQ multiplex PCR, and TCRdb's table has in-frame clones only and misses some. Among some 28,000 clones listed, 90% to 95% were seen once. Regulatory T cells were sorted from blood as CD4+ CD25-high CD127-low cells. Separately, the same data were catalogued under a study of regulatory T cells. That investigation notes: The primer mix had 52 TRBV and 13 TRBJ primers. Patient repertoires had restricted TRB V-J pairs and skewed V and J usage, most in Tregs.

The receptor's source is a human donor in good health. The source material was Tregs sorted from blood. The chain links TRBV14 to TRBJ2-6; D uncertain. CDR3 loop: CASSQDAGALGSGANVLTF. In DNA, the CDR3 is TGTGCCAGCAGCCAAGATGCCGGAGCGCTTGGCTCTGGGGCCAACGTCCTGACTTTC. The variable domain in full, completed from reference TRBV14 and TRBJ2-6, reads EAGVTQFPSHSVIEKGQTVTLRCDPISGHDNLYWYRRVMGKEIKFLLHFVKESKQDESGMPNNRFLAERTGGTYSTLKVQPAELEDSGVYFCASSQDAGALGSGANVLTFGAGSRLTVL.